This entry features one TCR beta chain sequence. This sample was included in a study of cytomegalovirus exposure and HLA in healthy donors. Data came from immunoSEQ multiplex PCR; TCRdb stores just in-frame clones and leaves some out. The data hold roughly 200,000 clones, with 80% to 85% observed a single time. The sequenced sample was PBMCs. The TCR was taken from a woman under 30 in good health and CMV-seropositive.

The CDR3 DNA is TGTGCCAGTAGCGGGACATTCTCTGGAAACACCATATATTTT. It encodes CASSGTFSGNTIYF. V gene TRBV19 combines with J gene TRBJ1-3; perhaps TRBD1 as D (6 bases). This CDR3 contains 14 residues. CDR1 and CDR2 from the germline V gene are LNHDA and SQIVND (reference sequence). V dropped 6 bases and J dropped 0 bases, with 9 bases sitting between them.